These T cell receptor beta chains were read from a single sample in a study of cytomegalovirus exposure and HLA in healthy donors. Sequenced by immunoSEQ multiplex PCR; TCRdb stores in-frame clones only, minus some. The sample yields roughly 130,000 clones, about four fifths seen once. Input material: PBMCs. The receptors derive from a male donor in good health and CMV-seropositive. CDR3s include the opening cysteine and the closing phenylalanine or tryptophan. The D gene is left open where the match is weak. Clone size, where shown, is once, few, many, or a class for clones that have expanded.

v_gene	j_gene	d_gene	len	abundance	CDR3aa	CDR3nt
TRBV5-1	TRBJ1-1	TRBD1	18	-	CASSGDRVRMGMNTEAFF	TGCGCCAGCAGCGGGGACAGGGTACGTATGGGTATGAACACTGAAGCTTTCTTT
TRBV7-3	TRBJ1-2	TRBD1	15	-	CASSPRDRGDYGYTF	TGTGCCAGCAGCCCCAGGGACAGGGGGGACTATGGCTACACCTTC
TRBV11-2	TRBJ2-2	TRBD2	17	-	CASSLVPSGMNTGELFF	TGTGCCAGCAGCTTAGTCCCTAGCGGGATGAACACCGGGGAGCTGTTTTTT
TRBV18	TRBJ2-7	-	15	-	CASSPTLAPSYEQYF	TGTGCCAGCTCACCAACCCTAGCGCCCTCCTACGAGCAGTACTTC
TRBV10-3	TRBJ2-7	-	11	-	CATDERGRQYF	TGTGCCACCGACGAACGGGGTCGGCAGTACTTC
TRBV18	TRBJ1-4	-	15	-	CASSPPGRSNEKLFF	TGTGCCAGCTCACCTCCGGGGAGGTCTAATGAAAAACTGTTTTTT
TRBV30	TRBJ2-1	TRBD2	15	-	CAWSVGTRVYNEQFF	TGTGCCTGGAGTGTCGGGACTAGAGTTTACAATGAGCAGTTCTTC
TRBV4-2	TRBJ1-5	-	18	-	CASSQVRPGAWGNQPQHF	TGTGCCAGCAGCCAAGTAAGGCCAGGGGCCTGGGGCAATCAGCCCCAGCATTTT
TRBV5-6	TRBJ1-3	-	15	-	CASSSSFVSGNTIYF	TGTGCCAGCAGCTCCTCCTTTGTCTCTGGAAACACCATATATTTT
TRBV28	TRBJ2-7	TRBD2	14	-	CASSNGRELSEQYF	TGTGCCAGCAGTAACGGGCGGGAGCTGAGCGAGCAGTACTTC
TRBV9	TRBJ2-1	-	15	-	CASSLRISVFDEQFF	TGTGCCAGCAGCCTACGTATTTCGGTTTTTGATGAGCAGTTCTTC
TRBV19	TRBJ2-1	-	16	-	CASVWGGGNGDNEQFF	TGTGCCAGTGTCTGGGGAGGCGGGAATGGGGACAATGAGCAGTTCTTC
TRBV30	TRBJ1-1	-	11	few	CAWRLIRGAFF	TGTGCCTGGAGACTCATACGGGGAGCTTTCTTT
TRBV30	TRBJ1-1	-	14	-	CAWSDRPVNTEAFF	TGTGCCTGGTCCGACAGGCCTGTGAACACTGAAGCTTTCTTT
TRBV5-1	TRBJ2-5	-	14	-	CASSWRAGGETQYF	TGCGCCAGCAGCTGGAGGGCAGGGGGGGAGACCCAGTACTTC
TRBV13	TRBJ2-2	-	15	-	CASSPDGGNAGELFF	TGTGCCAGCAGCCCCGACGGGGGTAACGCCGGGGAGCTGTTTTTT
TRBV4-3	TRBJ2-3	TRBD2	17	-	CASSQEGSGRRTDTQYF	TGCGCCAGCAGCCAAGAGGGTAGCGGGAGAAGAACAGATACGCAGTATTTT
TRBV15	TRBJ2-7	-	12	-	CATAGLSGEQYF	TGTGCCACCGCCGGACTGTCCGGCGAGCAGTACTTC
TRBV18	TRBJ1-5	-	13	few	CASSPDRNQPQHF	TGTGCCAGCTCTCCCGACAGAAATCAGCCCCAGCATTTT
TRBV28	TRBJ2-3	TRBD2	15	once	CASTLAAGGLDTQYF	TGTGCCAGCACCCTTGCAGCGGGAGGGCTCGATACGCAGTATTTT
TRBV29-1	TRBJ2-5	TRBD2	14	-	CSVVAGAVGETQYF	TGCAGCGTTGTGGCGGGAGCGGTCGGGGAGACCCAGTACTTC
TRBV2	TRBJ2-1	-	13	once	CARQDGTHNEQFF	TGTGCCAGACAAGACGGGACTCACAATGAGCAGTTCTTC
TRBV6-6	TRBJ2-1	-	15	-	CASSYSRDFDNEQFF	TGTGCCAGCAGTTACTCGCGGGACTTCGACAATGAGCAGTTCTTC
TRBV27	TRBJ2-7	TRBD2	15	-	CASSWDPSGAYEQYF	TGTGCCAGCAGTTGGGATCCTAGCGGGGCCTACGAGCAGTACTTC
TRBV30	TRBJ2-3	-	11	few	CAWGGMDTQYF	TGTGCCTGGGGAGGGATGGATACGCAGTATTTT
TRBV5-4	TRBJ2-7	-	13	-	CASSYGPGVEQYF	TGTGCCAGCAGCTACGGACCAGGGGTCGAGCAGTACTTC
TRBV7-9	TRBJ1-4	TRBD1	15	-	CASSPGGATNEKLFF	TGTGCCAGCAGTCCAGGGGGAGCAACTAATGAAAAACTGTTTTTT
TRBV2	TRBJ1-2	-	13	-	CASTSGVAYGYTF	TGTGCCAGCACCTCGGGGGTGGCCTATGGCTACACCTTC
TRBV6-1	TRBJ1-6	TRBD1	14	-	CASTGTDVGSPLHF	TGTGCCAGCACGGGGACAGACGTGGGTTCACCCCTCCACTTT
TRBV5-6	TRBJ1-1	-	16	-	CASSLGAGIPHTEAFF	TGTGCCAGCAGCTTGGGGGCTGGAATCCCCCACACTGAAGCTTTCTTT
TRBV4-2	TRBJ2-5	-	18	once	CASSQEGGDVTPWETQYF	TGTGCCAGCAGCCAAGAGGGTGGAGATGTCACCCCGTGGGAGACCCAGTACTTC
TRBV7-9	TRBJ2-2	TRBD1	15	-	CASSNPGQGAGELFF	TGTGCCAGCAGCAATCCGGGACAGGGAGCCGGGGAGCTGTTTTTT
TRBV27	TRBJ2-7	-	13	once	CASSLGHSYEQYF	TGTGCCAGCAGCCTAGGCCATTCCTACGAGCAGTACTTC
TRBV5-6	TRBJ1-1	-	16	-	CASSLLASDLATEAFF	TGTGCCAGCAGCTTGCTAGCATCGGATCTCGCCACTGAAGCTTTCTTT
TRBV5-1	TRBJ2-7	TRBD1	17	-	CASSLARGTGIYYEQYF	TGCGCCAGCAGCTTGGCCCGAGGGACAGGGATATACTACGAGCAGTACTTC
TRBV19	TRBJ2-3	-	13	-	CASRLDRSDTQYF	TGTGCCAGTAGATTGGACAGATCCGATACGCAGTATTTT
TRBV9	TRBJ2-7	-	15	-	CASSVTASRPYEQYF	TGTGCCAGCAGCGTGACAGCGAGTCGCCCCTACGAGCAGTACTTC
TRBV2	TRBJ2-2	-	14	few	CASSTRQGTGELFF	TGTGCCAGCAGTACGCGTCAGGGGACCGGGGAGCTGTTTTTT
TRBV30	TRBJ1-5	-	14	-	CAWSPLQALQPQHF	TGTGCCTGGAGTCCCCTACAGGCACTGCAGCCCCAGCATTTT
TRBV5-8	TRBJ2-5	TRBD1	17	-	CASSLFYGTGGGETQYF	TGTGCCAGCAGCTTGTTTTATGGGACAGGGGGCGGAGAGACCCAGTACTTC
TRBV7-9	TRBJ2-1	TRBD2	13	few	CASSSSGSYEQFF	TGTGCCAGCAGCTCGAGCGGGAGCTATGAGCAGTTCTTC
TRBV7-2	TRBJ2-7	TRBD2	15	-	CASSLQSGSPYEQYF	TGTGCCAGCAGCTTACAAAGCGGGAGTCCCTACGAGCAGTACTTC
TRBV10-3	TRBJ2-7	TRBD1	15	-	CAISRMGQGLGEQYF	TGTGCCATCAGTCGAATGGGACAGGGGCTCGGCGAGCAGTACTTC
TRBV4-2	TRBJ2-7	TRBD2	16	few	CASSQVPGDYSYEQYF	TGTGCCAGCAGCCAAGTCCCTGGGGACTATTCCTACGAGCAGTACTTC
TRBV10-3	TRBJ2-5	TRBD2	13	-	CAISGGGGETQYF	TGTGCCATCAGTGGGGGGGGAGGGGAGACCCAGTACTTC
TRBV30	TRBJ2-5	TRBD2	15	-	CAWSPLAGIRETQYF	TGTGCCTGGAGCCCTCTAGCGGGAATCAGGGAGACCCAGTACTTC
TRBV18	TRBJ2-1	TRBD1	15	-	CASSPLGQTYNEQFF	TGTGCCAGCTCACCGCTGGGACAGACCTACAATGAGCAGTTCTTC
TRBV28	TRBJ2-1	TRBD2	15	-	CASSLGGGTKGEQFF	TGTGCCAGCAGTTTGGGTGGGGGGACTAAAGGTGAGCAGTTCTTC
TRBV6-1	TRBJ1-5	TRBD1	13	-	CAGGTGGLQPQHF	TGTGCCGGGGGGACAGGGGGCCTTCAGCCCCAGCATTTT
TRBV19	TRBJ1-1	-	13	-	CASSTGWNTEAFF	TGTGCCAGTAGCACAGGGTGGAACACTGAAGCTTTCTTT